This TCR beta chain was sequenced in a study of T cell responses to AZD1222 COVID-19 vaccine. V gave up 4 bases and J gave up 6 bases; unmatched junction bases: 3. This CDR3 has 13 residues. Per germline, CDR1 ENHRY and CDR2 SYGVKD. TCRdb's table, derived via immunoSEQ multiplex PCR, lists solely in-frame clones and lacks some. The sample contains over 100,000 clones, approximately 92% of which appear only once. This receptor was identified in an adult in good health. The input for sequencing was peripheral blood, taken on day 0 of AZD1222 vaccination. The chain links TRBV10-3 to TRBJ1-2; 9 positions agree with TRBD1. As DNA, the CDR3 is TGTGCCATCAGTGGGACAGGGGCTGATGGCTACACCTTC. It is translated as CAISGTGADGYTF.